Listed below are T cell receptor beta chains from one sample, sequenced in a study of OX40 agonist ivuxolimab in advanced cancers. Assay: immunoSEQ multiplex PCR; the TCRdb copy retains only in-frame clones and omits some. The sample gives 100,000 to 150,000 clones, about 90% of which show up once; under 0.9% is in the top ten. Sequences were derived from CD4+ or CD8+ T cells sorted from blood, sampled in a trial of the OX40 agonist ivuxolimab. These receptors all come from an adult with an advanced solid tumor such as melanoma, head and neck, liver or kidney cancer. Each CDR3 is given with its conserved first and last residue. Fields, in order: J gene, V gene, D gene, clone size, CDR3 protein, CDR3 DNA. A D gene is named only where the DNA matches it firmly. Only some rows state a clone size, as once, few, many or a class for expanded clones.

j_gene: TRBJ1-4
v_gene: TRBV29-1
d_gene: TRBD1
abundance: .
CDR3aa: CSVEGTGGGREKLFF
CDR3nt: TGCAGCGTAGAGGGGACAGGCGGGGGTCGTGAAAAACTGTTTTTT

j_gene: TRBJ1-3
v_gene: TRBV19
d_gene: TRBD1
abundance: once
CDR3aa: CASSIGQGGRNTIYF
CDR3nt: TGTGCCAGTAGTATAGGACAGGGCGGACGAAACACCATATATTTT

j_gene: TRBJ1-1
v_gene: TRBV19
d_gene: TRBD1
abundance: .
CDR3aa: CASHHRGTEAFF
CDR3nt: TGTGCCAGCCATCACAGGGGTACTGAAGCTTTCTTT

j_gene: TRBJ1-4
v_gene: TRBV5-4
d_gene: .
abundance: .
CDR3aa: CASSQKGNNEKLFF
CDR3nt: TGTGCCAGCAGCCAGAAGGGCAATAATGAAAAACTGTTTTTT

j_gene: TRBJ2-4
v_gene: TRBV2
d_gene: .
abundance: .
CDR3aa: CASSVAREHIQYF
CDR3nt: TGTGCCAGCAGTGTGGCCAGAGAACACATTCAGTACTTC

j_gene: TRBJ1-2
v_gene: TRBV5-5
d_gene: .
abundance: .
CDR3aa: CASSLDSYGYTF
CDR3nt: TGTGCCAGCAGCCTGGATAGCTATGGCTACACCTTC

j_gene: TRBJ2-3
v_gene: TRBV7-3
d_gene: TRBD2
abundance: once
CDR3aa: CASSSLAGGAHTQYF
CDR3nt: TGTGCCAGCAGCTCACTAGCGGGAGGAGCGCATACGCAGTATTTT

j_gene: TRBJ1-2
v_gene: TRBV30
d_gene: TRBD1
abundance: .
CDR3aa: CAWRGVGTGGTGYTF
CDR3nt: TGTGCCTGGAGAGGGGTTGGGACAGGGGGCACGGGCTACACCTTC

j_gene: TRBJ1-5
v_gene: TRBV19
d_gene: .
abundance: .
CDR3aa: CASSITGVNQPQHF
CDR3nt: TGTGCCAGTAGTATAACGGGGGTCAATCAGCCCCAGCATTTT

j_gene: TRBJ2-1
v_gene: TRBV30
d_gene: TRBD2
abundance: .
CDR3aa: CAWSDAGGAVFYNEQFF
CDR3nt: TGTGCCTGGAGTGATGCCGGGGGGGCGGTGTTTTACAATGAGCAGTTCTTC

j_gene: TRBJ2-7
v_gene: TRBV29-1
d_gene: TRBD1
abundance: .
CDR3aa: CSVEDRQGAREQYF
CDR3nt: TGCAGCGTTGAAGACCGACAGGGGGCCCGGGAGCAGTACTTC

j_gene: TRBJ1-1
v_gene: TRBV30
d_gene: .
abundance: .
CDR3aa: CAWSRSYSEAFF
CDR3nt: TGTGCCTGGAGTCGGAGCTATAGCGAAGCTTTCTTT

j_gene: TRBJ1-2
v_gene: TRBV10-3
d_gene: .
abundance: few
CDR3aa: CAISVDRNYGYTF
CDR3nt: TGTGCCATCAGTGTAGACAGGAACTATGGCTACACCTTC

j_gene: TRBJ2-7
v_gene: TRBV18
d_gene: .
abundance: few
CDR3aa: CASSPSSYEQYF
CDR3nt: TGTGCCAGCTCACCGAGCTCCTACGAGCAGTACTTC

j_gene: TRBJ2-7
v_gene: TRBV7-8
d_gene: .
abundance: .
CDR3aa: CASSPRTDPSYEQYF
CDR3nt: TGTGCCAGCAGCCCCCGGACAGATCCCTCCTACGAGCAGTACTTC

j_gene: TRBJ2-1
v_gene: TRBV7-9
d_gene: TRBD2
abundance: .
CDR3aa: CASSLAGGPYDEQFF
CDR3nt: TGTGCCAGCAGCTTAGCGGGAGGGCCGTATGATGAGCAGTTCTTC

j_gene: TRBJ2-1
v_gene: TRBV19
d_gene: .
abundance: .
CDR3aa: CASSMTISSYNEQFF
CDR3nt: TGTGCCAGTAGTATGACTATCAGCTCCTACAATGAGCAGTTCTTC

j_gene: TRBJ1-4
v_gene: TRBV9
d_gene: .
abundance: .
CDR3aa: CASSEGMGNEKLFF
CDR3nt: TGTGCCAGCAGCGAGGGGATGGGTAATGAAAAACTGTTTTTT

j_gene: TRBJ1-1
v_gene: TRBV19
d_gene: TRBD1
abundance: .
CDR3aa: CATTQQGALNTEAFF
CDR3nt: TGTGCCACTACCCAGCAGGGGGCCCTTAACACTGAAGCTTTCTTT

j_gene: TRBJ1-1
v_gene: TRBV7-2
d_gene: TRBD1
abundance: .
CDR3aa: CASSLGHRGPLFTEAFF
CDR3nt: TGTGCCAGCAGCTTAGGCCACAGGGGGCCCCTATTCACTGAAGCTTTCTTT

j_gene: TRBJ2-5
v_gene: TRBV6-6
d_gene: .
abundance: .
CDR3aa: CASRPPGGETQYF
CDR3nt: TGTGCCAGCCGACCTCCTGGCGGGGAGACCCAGTACTTC

j_gene: TRBJ1-1
v_gene: TRBV11-2
d_gene: .
abundance: .
CDR3aa: CASSYSLQGSSTEAFF
CDR3nt: TGTGCCAGCAGCTATTCACTACAGGGATCCAGCACTGAAGCTTTCTTT

j_gene: TRBJ2-7
v_gene: TRBV11-3
d_gene: .
abundance: once
CDR3aa: CASGTWRGEQYF
CDR3nt: TGTGCCAGCGGGACTTGGCGTGGTGAGCAGTACTTC

j_gene: TRBJ2-7
v_gene: TRBV7-2
d_gene: TRBD2
abundance: .
CDR3aa: CASSPGLVGYEQYF
CDR3nt: TGTGCCAGCAGCCCAGGACTAGTTGGGTACGAGCAGTACTTC

j_gene: TRBJ2-3
v_gene: TRBV30
d_gene: .
abundance: .
CDR3aa: CAWSVTASTDTQYF
CDR3nt: TGTGCCTGGAGTGTGACGGCTAGCACAGATACGCAGTATTTT

j_gene: TRBJ1-1
v_gene: TRBV27
d_gene: .
abundance: .
CDR3aa: CASSSPTEKNTEAFF
CDR3nt: TGTGCCAGCAGTTCACCGACAGAAAAGAACACTGAAGCTTTCTTT

j_gene: TRBJ1-5
v_gene: TRBV28
d_gene: TRBD1
abundance: few
CDR3aa: CASSSGGEQPQHF
CDR3nt: TGTGCCAGCAGTTCAGGGGGTGAACAGCCCCAGCATTTT

j_gene: TRBJ2-1
v_gene: TRBV18
d_gene: .
abundance: .
CDR3aa: CASSPGTSSYNEQFF
CDR3nt: TGTGCCAGCTCACCAGGGACTTCCTCCTACAATGAGCAGTTCTTC

j_gene: TRBJ2-7
v_gene: TRBV7-3
d_gene: TRBD2
abundance: .
CDR3aa: CASSPGLAGVRAYEQYF
CDR3nt: TGTGCCAGCAGCCCAGGACTAGCGGGAGTAAGAGCCTACGAGCAGTACTTC

j_gene: TRBJ1-5
v_gene: TRBV18
d_gene: .
abundance: .
CDR3aa: CASSPGGGDQPQHF
CDR3nt: TGTGCCAGCTCACCTGGGGGGGGCGATCAGCCCCAGCATTTT

j_gene: TRBJ1-5
v_gene: TRBV7-9
d_gene: .
abundance: few
CDR3aa: CASSLEAGGNSNQPQHF
CDR3nt: TGTGCCAGCAGCTTAGAGGCGGGGGGCAATAGCAATCAGCCCCAGCATTTT

j_gene: TRBJ2-1
v_gene: TRBV7-2
d_gene: .
abundance: .
CDR3aa: CASSFEPQPEQFF
CDR3nt: TGTGCCAGCAGCTTCGAACCCCAGCCTGAGCAGTTCTTC

j_gene: TRBJ1-1
v_gene: TRBV28
d_gene: .
abundance: .
CDR3aa: CASSAQNTEAFF
CDR3nt: TGTGCCAGCAGCGCACAGAACACTGAAGCTTTCTTT

j_gene: TRBJ1-6
v_gene: TRBV9
d_gene: .
abundance: .
CDR3aa: CASSVDPASNSPLHF
CDR3nt: TGTGCCAGCAGCGTAGACCCAGCTAGCAATTCACCCCTCCACTTT

j_gene: TRBJ2-1
v_gene: TRBV6-1
d_gene: TRBD2
abundance: .
CDR3aa: CASSGAAGTSGRASEFF
CDR3nt: TGTGCCAGCAGTGGAGCCGCCGGGACTAGCGGGAGGGCCTCGGAGTTCTTC

j_gene: TRBJ2-5
v_gene: TRBV30
d_gene: TRBD1
abundance: .
CDR3aa: CAWSVGWTGQETQYF
CDR3nt: TGTGCCTGGAGTGTAGGCTGGACAGGCCAAGAGACCCAGTACTTC

j_gene: TRBJ1-2
v_gene: TRBV19
d_gene: .
abundance: .
CDR3aa: CASRTDNYGYTF
CDR3nt: TGTGCCAGTAGAACAGATAACTATGGCTACACCTTC

j_gene: TRBJ1-1
v_gene: TRBV7-9
d_gene: TRBD1
abundance: .
CDR3aa: CASSPPAGGGEAFF
CDR3nt: TGTGCCAGCAGCCCACCCGCAGGGGGAGGTGAAGCTTTCTTT

j_gene: TRBJ2-1
v_gene: TRBV6-5
d_gene: TRBD1
abundance: .
CDR3aa: CASSYGTGPSNEQFF
CDR3nt: TGTGCCAGCAGTTACGGGACAGGACCTTCCAATGAGCAGTTCTTC

j_gene: TRBJ2-6
v_gene: TRBV13
d_gene: .
abundance: .
CDR3aa: CASSARDQWPNVLTF
CDR3nt: TGTGCCAGCAGCGCCCGGGACCAGTGGCCCAACGTCCTGACTTTC